Shown below are 18 T cell receptor beta chains from a single sample sequenced in a study of shared clonotypes between healthy human individuals. Naive CD8 cells comprised CD45RO-negative, CCR7-positively selected cells, excluding terminally differentiated effector memory CD45RA+ cells. Data came from immunoSEQ multiplex PCR; TCRdb stores just in-frame clones and leaves some out. The sample has roughly 810,000 clones, roughly 96% seen once; the top ten hold about 0.21%. The sequenced material came from naive CD8+ T cells sorted from blood. These receptors all come from a man in his thirties or forties in good health.

The chain is built from TRBV29-1 and TRBJ2-1; 8 bases line up with TRBD2. The CDR3 runs 12 residues. Germline V gene data show CDR1 as SQVTM and CDR2 as ANQGSEA. The junction had 5 bases not matched to a gene; V was cut back by 7 bases and J by 6 bases. The CDR3: CSAVGLANEQFF. The DNA for the CDR3 is TGCAGCGCCGTAGGACTAGCCAATGAGCAGTTCTTC.

This rearrangement joins TRBV7-2 to TRBJ2-1, with 8 bases matching TRBD2. Germline V gene sequence: CDR1 SGHTA, CDR2 FQGNSA. The CDR3 sequence is 16 residues long. Trimming at V came to 3 bases and at J to 0 bases, leaving 4 bases not matched to a gene. CDR3 protein: CASSFVLAGSYNEQFF. The CDR3 bases are TGTGCCAGCAGCTTTGTCCTAGCGGGCTCCTACAATGAGCAGTTCTTC.

About this clone itself: The same CDR3 can be traced to other DNA sequences in this sample. The V and J genes are TRBV11-2 and TRBJ2-1; 7 bases fit TRBD1. Germline CDR1 SGHAT, CDR2 FQNNGV. This CDR3 region has 15 residues. V gave up 1 base and J gave up 4 bases; unmatched junction bases: 4. Here the CDR3 DNA reads TGTGCCAGCAGCTTAGGGACAGGTCCGTACAATGAGCAGTTCTTC. This codes for CASSLGTGPYNEQFF.

The chain combines TRBV7-9 with TRBJ2-7; unclear D gene. The CDR3 extends over 13 amino acids. The V gene's germline CDR1 is SEHNR and CDR2 FQNEAQ (reference sequence). Trimming took 4 bases from V and 3 from J, leaving 10 bases between them. The CDR3 DNA reads as TGTGCCAGCAGCTCACCCCTACTCTACGAGCAGTACTTC. Amino acid sequence: CASSSPLLYEQYF.

V gene TRBV4-1 combines with J gene TRBJ2-7, with TRBD1 as a possible D gene (5 bases). The V end lost 4 bases, the J end lost 0 bases, and 13 bases lay between the germline ends. The CDR3 runs to 15 residues. Germline-derived CDR1 and CDR2 are MGHRA and YSYEKL. The CDR3 bases are TGCGCCAGCAGCCCAGATCAGGGAAGCTCCTACGAGCAGTACTTC. Translated: CASSPDQGSSYEQYF.

The genes are TRBV18 and TRBJ2-1; D unclear. Deletions cut 3 bases from V and 10 bases from J, with 10 bases between. Germline loops: CDR1 KGHSH, CDR2 LQKENI. This CDR3 is built from 12 residues. The DNA of the CDR3 is TGTGCCAGCTCACCCCCCCGAGGAGAGCAGTTCTTC. Its translation: CASSPPRGEQFF. The full variable domain, in which reference TRBV18 and TRBJ2-1 provide the parts outside the CDR3, is NAGVMQNPRHLVRRRGQEARLRCSPMKGHSHVYWYRQLPEEGLKFMVYLQKENIIDESGMPKERFSAEFPKEGPSILRIQQVVRGDSAAYFCASSPPRGEQFFGPGTRLTVL.

Here the CDR3 DNA reads TGTGCCAGCAGCGGTTTGGAGGTTAACACCGGGGAGCTGTTTTTT. It encodes CASSGLEVNTGELFF. This chain joins TRBV2 and TRBJ2-2, with a tentative D call TRBD2 (5 bases). Germline V lookup: CDR1 SNHLY, CDR2 FYNNEI. This CDR3 comprises 15 residues. V was clipped by 6 bases and J by 2 bases, with 13 bases between them. The full variable domain, completed using reference TRBV2 and TRBJ2-2, is EPEVTQTPSHQVTQMGQEVILRCVPISNHLYFYWYRQILGQKVEFLVSFYNNEISEKSEIFDDQFSVERPDGSNFTLKIRSTKLEDSAMYFCASSGLEVNTGELFFGEGSRLTVL.

V is TRBV7-9 and J is TRBJ2-2; 13 bases match TRBD2. This CDR3 spans 16 amino acids. After removal of 5 bases from V and 7 bases from J, the junction contained 7 bases not matched to a gene. Germline loops: CDR1 SEHNR, CDR2 FQNEAQ (reference sequence). The chain's CDR3 is CASSEGLAGAIGELFF. CDR3 nucleotide sequence: TGTGCCAGCAGCGAAGGACTAGCGGGAGCTATCGGGGAGCTGTTTTTT.

This sequence joins TRBV25-1 and TRBJ1-3, with 7 bases lining up with TRBD1. This CDR3 region has 13 residues. V shed 5 bases and J 7 bases; nucleotides not matched to a gene: 5. Germline V CDR1 and CDR2: MGHDK, SYGVNS. The CDR3: CASSTRQGNTIYF. The CDR3 bases are TGTGCCAGCAGTACTAGACAGGGCAACACCATATATTTT.

The chain uses TRBV4-2 and TRBJ2-2; D gene uncertain. Germline V gives CDR1 LGHNA, CDR2 YNFKEQ. The CDR3 extends over 14 amino acids. Trimming removed 0 bases from V and 4 bases from J, with 6 bases in between. The CDR3 nucleotides read TGTGCCAGCAGCCAAGAAGGAAGCACCGGGGAGCTGTTTTTT. This codes for CASSQEGSTGELFF.

J is TRBJ2-1 and V is TRBV2; TRBD2 agrees at 8 bases. The V gene end was trimmed by 2 bases and the J gene end by 10 bases; junction bases not matched to a gene: 13. This CDR3 has 16 amino acids. Germline CDR1 and CDR2: SNHLY and FYNNEI. Here the CDR3 reads CASSEPGNSGIREQFF. The CDR3 DNA sequence: TGTGCCAGCAGTGAACCTGGTAATAGCGGGATTAGGGAGCAGTTCTTC.

The chain is built from TRBV28 and TRBJ1-1; possibly TRBD1 for D (5 bases). With 4 bases removed from V and 4 bases from J, the gap between germline ends came to 16 bases. The CDR3 has 15 residues. Looked up from germline, CDR1 is MDHEN and CDR2 is SYDVKM. The CDR3 nucleotides are TGTGCCAGCAGTTGGGACTTTGGCGGCGGCACTGAAGCTTTCTTT. It translates to CASSWDFGGGTEAFF.

With regard to this clone: Other DNA variants within this sample encode the same CDR3. The chain employs TRBV9 and TRBJ2-7; D unclear. V gave up 2 bases and J gave up 0 bases, with 9 bases separating them. CDR3 size: 14 residues. Germline assignment: CDR1 SGDLS and CDR2 YYNGEE. The CDR3 sequence: CASSVGGNSYEQYF. The CDR3 nucleotides read TGTGCCAGCAGCGTCGGTGGGAACTCCTACGAGCAGTACTTC.

The rearrangement links TRBV6-6 to TRBJ2-1, with 7 bases that match TRBD1. This CDR3 is 16 amino acids long. Trimming took 5 bases from V and 3 from J; bases not matched to a gene: 10. CDR1 is MNHNY, CDR2 SVGAGI, per germline (reference sequence). CDR3 residues: CASSPQTGNNYNEQFF. In DNA form, the CDR3 reads TGTGCCAGCAGTCCACAGACAGGGAATAACTACAATGAGCAGTTCTTC.

V and J are TRBV7-2 and TRBJ2-7; TRBD2 aligns across 7 bases. This CDR3 is built from 15 residues. Trimming at V came to 5 bases and at J to 0 bases, leaving 7 bases not matched to a gene. From germline, CDR1 is SGHTA and CDR2 FQGNSA. The CDR3 nucleotides read TGTGCCAGCAGCGCTTCTCGGGACTACTCCTACGAGCAGTACTTC. This encodes CASSASRDYSYEQYF.

This chain uses TRBV11-2 with TRBJ2-5; D is possibly TRBD1 or TRBD2 (5 bases each). Germline assignment: CDR1 SGHAT and CDR2 FQNNGV. CDR3 size: 15 residues. Trimming stripped 5 bases from V and 3 bases from J, with 16 bases between. In nucleotides, the CDR3 is TGTGCCAGCAGCCCCGGGGCCGAGAGGAAAGAGACCCAGTACTTC. Protein: CASSPGAERKETQYF.

This rearrangement joins TRBV5-1 to TRBJ2-5, with D possibly being TRBD1 (6 bases). Per germline, CDR1 SGHRS and CDR2 YFSETQ. The CDR3 sequence is 15 residues long. The V gene lost 0 bases and the J gene lost 0 bases, with 9 bases spanning the gap. The CDR3 DNA is TGCGCCAGCAGCTTGGAGCGGACAGACCAAGAGACCCAGTACTTC. It yields the protein CASSLERTDQETQYF.

At least ten counts were recorded for this clone. The chain recombines TRBV15 with TRBJ2-6; maybe TRBD1 (5 bases). CDR1 and CDR2 (germline): LNHNV, YYDKDF (reference sequence). The germline V and J ends were trimmed by 0 bases and 4 bases, with 16 bases remaining between them. The CDR3 spans 18 residues. CDR3 bases: TGTGCCACCAGCAGAGAGGACGGCGTTGGGGCGGGGGCCAACGTCCTGACTTTC. Protein product: CATSREDGVGAGANVLTF.